A single sample is the source of the 3 T cell receptor beta chains below, sequenced in a study of CD8 T cells in Susac syndrome. Random hexamers served to reverse transcribe about 0.5 to 1 ug RNA. TCRdb reanalysed the immunoSEQ multiplex PCR reads using MiXCR and keeps one entry per CDR3 protein. The profile shows about 210,000 distinct CDR3 sequences, about 95% of them singletons. Sequencing used CD4+ T cells from PBMCs. These receptors came from a human donor with multiple sclerosis.

The rearrangement uses TRBV20-1 and TRBJ2-6; D is unresolved. The CDR3 has 13 amino acids. The germline gives CDR1 DFQATT, CDR2 SNEGSKA (reference sequence). V was shortened by 5 bases and J by 4 bases, with 9 bases between the two germline ends. Here the CDR3 DNA reads TGCAGTGCTCGTTCTCCGGGGGCCAACGTCCTGACTTTC. As protein: CSARSPGANVLTF.

The genes are TRBV7-2 and TRBJ2-1; 7 bases fit TRBD2. The CDR3 consists of 14 residues. Germline CDR1 SGHTA, CDR2 FQGNSA. The junction had 7 bases not matched to a gene; V was cut back by 5 bases and J by 6 bases. The CDR3 spells CASSPAWGGNEQFF. CDR3 DNA sequence: TGTGCCAGCAGCCCCGCCTGGGGGGGCAATGAGCAGTTCTTC.

The chain couples TRBV3-1 to TRBJ1-4; the D is unclear. Germline V gene lookup returns CDR1 LGHDT and CDR2 YNNKEL (reference sequence). Between the trimmed V and J ends, which lost 1 base and 5 bases, there was a span of 5 bases. The CDR3 has 13 residues. The CDR3, as DNA: TGTGCCAGCAGCCAAGGTGAAAATGAAAAACTGTTTTTT. Its protein is CASSQGENEKLFF.